The 2 T cell receptor beta chains presented below share a single source sample, sequenced in a study of T cell responses to AZD1222 COVID-19 vaccine. Sequencing was performed with immunoSEQ multiplex PCR; in TCRdb, only in-frame clones are kept and a portion is missing. The table has more than 250,000 clones, about 92% seen once. Sequences were derived from peripheral blood, sampled on day 0 of AZD1222 vaccination. These receptors were obtained from an adult in good health.

This chain connects TRBV7-6 to TRBJ1-5; D is uncertain. V dropped 5 bases and J dropped 0 bases, with 17 bases sitting between them. The CDR3 sequence is 17 residues long. Germline V lookup: CDR1 SGHVS, CDR2 FNYEAQ. The CDR3 region is CASSPMVGEDSNQPQHF. DNA of the CDR3: TGTGCCAGCAGCCCAATGGTCGGGGAGGATAGCAATCAGCCCCAGCATTTT.

The rearrangement uses TRBV5-6 and TRBJ1-5, with a weak D call TRBD1 (5 bases). V lost 4 bases to trimming and J lost 1 base, with 12 bases between them. Germline-derived CDR1 and CDR2 are SGHDT and YYEEEE. CDR3 length: 15 residues. The CDR3 DNA reads as TGTGCCAGCAGCCCGGGGGTAGGGAGCAATCAGCCCCAGCATTTT. Amino acid sequence: CASSPGVGSNQPQHF.